The source of this TCR beta chain is a study of Graves' ophthalmopathy and Graves' hyperthyroidism. Whole-study results and caveats: Among expanded thyroid clonotypes above 0.001 frequency, most also occurred in blood.

This clonotype was seen once. The antigen is undetermined. Trimming took 8 bases from V and 2 from J; bases not matched to a gene: 11. This CDR3 comprises 15 residues. Germline V gives CDR1 ENHRY, CDR2 SYGVKD. For repertoire sequencing, the TCR beta CDR3 regions were amplified from RNA transcripts. Amplification began with first-round RT-PCR using HTBI primers, then second-round multiplex PCR was performed. TCRdb itself ran the multiplex PCR reads through MiXCR, one entry per CDR3 protein. The sample lists under 800,000 distinct CDR3 sequences, about a fifth occurring once. This TCR was sampled from a woman aged 18-29 years with stable Graves' hyperthyroidism. Some clones in this sample may be carry-over from other donors' samples. This rearrangement joins TRBV10-3 to TRBJ2-7; 8 bases match TRBD2. Sequencing was done on a sample of peripheral blood. The CDR3 sequence is CAIEAGAGEAYEQYF. CDR3 bases: TGTGCCATCGAGGCCGGAGCGGGGGAGGCCTACGAGCAGTACTTC.